This passage covers 29 T cell receptor beta chains from one sample sequenced in a study of blood T cell repertoires in COVID-19. Here immunoSEQ multiplex PCR was the method, and the copy in TCRdb shows in-frame clones only, minus some. The repertoire holds about 270,000 clones, with about 87% as singletons. The sample consisted of PBMCs or T cells enriched from blood (not recorded which). The receptors shown here come from a woman in her fifties or sixties who had recovered from COVID-19.

The chain is built from TRBV19 and TRBJ1-5; no clear D. Germline V gives CDR1 LNHDA, CDR2 SQIVND (reference sequence). This CDR3 has 18 residues. Trimming cost V 7 bases and J 0 bases, with 22 bases left between them. CDR3 DNA: TGTGCCAGTATAGGAGGGCGGCGCGAGATTTTTAGCAATCAGCCCCAGCATTTT. It codes for CASIGGRREIFSNQPQHF.

The CDR3 DNA follows: TGTGCCAGCAGCACGGGGGGAAATCAGCCCCAGCATTTT. Translating gives CASSTGGNQPQHF. The chain is built from TRBV5-6 and TRBJ1-5; weak D call: TRBD1 (5 bases). The germline V and J ends were trimmed by 4 bases and 4 bases, with 9 bases remaining between them. Germline assignment: CDR1 SGHDT and CDR2 YYEEEE. The CDR3 extends over 13 amino acids.

The V gene is TRBV5-5, the J gene TRBJ2-1; TRBD2 agrees at 11 bases. CDR1 is SGHKS and CDR2 is YYEKEE in the germline V gene (reference sequence). With 4 bases clipped from V and 5 bases from J, the junction kept 2 bases outside the gene matches. The CDR3 consists of 14 residues. The DNA for the CDR3 is TGTGCCAGCAGCCGTAGCGGGAGGGACAATGAGCAGTTCTTC. Translation gives CASSRSGRDNEQFF.

The rearrangement links TRBV19 to TRBJ1-5; D is unclear. The V end was cut by 3 bases, the J end by 0 bases, with 9 bases between. Per germline, CDR1 LNHDA and CDR2 SQIVND (reference sequence). The CDR3 sequence is 15 residues long. DNA for the CDR3: TGTGCCAGTAGTATCCGGGAGGATAGCAATCAGCCCCAGCATTTT. As protein: CASSIREDSNQPQHF.

CDR3 sequence reads: CASSFQGSFSTDTQYF. In nucleotides, the CDR3 is TGTGCCAGCAGCTTCCAGGGCTCTTTCAGTACAGATACGCAGTATTTT. V gene TRBV7-2 combines with J gene TRBJ2-3; a possible D gene is TRBD1 (5 bases). Germline-derived CDR1 and CDR2 are SGHTA and FQGNSA. V lost 3 bases to trimming and J lost 3 bases, with 16 bases between them. The length of the CDR3 is 16 residues.

CDR3 sequence: CASSQVPSGDYEQYF. The DNA of the CDR3 is TGCGCCAGCAGCCAAGTTCCGAGCGGAGACTACGAGCAGTACTTC. This chain connects TRBV4-1 to TRBJ2-7; D may be TRBD2 (5 bases). The CDR3 extends over 15 amino acids. V was cut by 1 base and J by 3 bases, with 13 bases left in between. Germline loops: CDR1 MGHRA, CDR2 YSYEKL.

This clone was detected only a few times. J is TRBJ2-5 and V is TRBV7-2; D is possibly TRBD2 (5 bases). Germline values: CDR1 SGHTA, CDR2 FQGNSA. V was trimmed by 1 base and J by 3 bases, leaving 12 bases between them. The CDR3 consists of 15 residues. Here the CDR3 reads CASSLGEIGKETQYF. In DNA, the CDR3 is TGTGCCAGCAGCTTAGGAGAAATCGGGAAAGAGACCCAGTACTTC.

The V call is TRBV7-3, the J call TRBJ2-1; 13 positions match TRBD2. The V gene's germline CDR1 is SGHTA and CDR2 FQGTGA. The CDR3 sequence is 15 residues long. Trimming cost V 5 bases and J 9 bases; bases outside gene matches: 7. This chain's CDR3 is CASSTGTSGNTEQFF. The CDR3 region has the DNA TGTGCCAGCAGCACCGGGACTAGCGGGAACACTGAGCAGTTCTTC.

This chain joins TRBV7-2 and TRBJ2-3, with TRBD2 matching over 10 bases. Germline-derived CDR1 and CDR2 are SGHTA and FQGNSA. V was clipped by 1 base and J by 11 bases; unmatched bases: 9. This CDR3 is 15 amino acids long. The CDR3 protein is CASSLVGTSELGQYF. CDR3 bases: TGTGCCAGCAGCTTAGTAGGGACTAGCGAGCTGGGGCAGTATTTT. Drawing the rest from reference TRBV7-2 and TRBJ2-3, the complete variable domain is GAGVSQSPSNKVTEKGKDVELRCDPISGHTALYWYRQSLGQGLEFLIYFQGNSAPDKSGLPSDRFSAERTGGSVSTLTIQRTQQEDSAVYLCASSLVGTSELGQYFGPGTRLTVL.

The V gene is TRBV29-1, the J gene TRBJ1-1; D ambiguous. The length of the CDR3 is 11 residues. Germline V lookup: CDR1 SQVTM, CDR2 ANQGSEA. Trimming took off 3 bases at V and 2 bases at J, with 4 bases between the two ends. Here the CDR3 DNA reads TGCAGCGTTGACAGAAACACTGAAGCTTTCTTT. This translates into CSVDRNTEAFF.

The genes are TRBV6-2 or TRBV6-3 and TRBJ2-1, with TRBD1 as a possible D gene (7 bases). CDR3 length: 14 amino acids. Germline CDR1 is MNHEY and CDR2 is SVGEGT. V was pared by 4 bases and J by 9 bases, with 16 bases between. The CDR3 bases are TGTGCCAGCAGTTTAACAGGGGCGCGGGGTGAGCAGTTCTTC. It specifies CASSLTGARGEQFF.

V is TRBV19 and J is TRBJ1-4; a weak D match, TRBD1 (6 bases). CDR3 length: 13 residues. Trimming removed 9 bases from V and 2 bases from J, with 10 bases in between. Germline-derived CDR1 and CDR2 are LNHDA and SQIVND (reference sequence). CDR3 amino acids: CASLDRTNEKLFF. The CDR3 DNA reads TGTGCCAGCCTAGACAGGACTAATGAAAAACTGTTTTTT. Supplemented by reference TRBV19 and TRBJ1-4, the full variable domain reads DGGITQSPKYLFRKEGQNVTLSCEQNLNHDAMYWYRQDPGQGLRLIYYSQIVNDFQKGDIAEGYSVSREKKESFPLTVTSAQKNPTAFYLCASLDRTNEKLFFGSGTQLSVL.

This clone has only a few counts. This chain links TRBV11-3 with TRBJ1-1, with 7 bases matching TRBD1. The CDR3 has 13 amino acids. V lost 8 bases, J lost 4 bases, and 7 bases stayed unmatched. From germline, CDR1 is SGHNT and CDR2 YENEEA. CDR3 DNA sequence: TGTGCCAGCGGTGGACAGGCCGGCACTGAAGCTTTCTTT. Protein product: CASGGQAGTEAFF.

The table lists this clone with a few counts. The chain carries TRBV28 and TRBJ2-4; D unresolved. Trimming took 5 bases from V and 0 from J, leaving 17 bases between them. Germline V gene sequence: CDR1 MDHEN, CDR2 SYDVKM. The CDR3 runs 17 residues. The CDR3 is CASSVTTDLIAKNIQYF. DNA of the CDR3: TGTGCCAGCAGTGTCACGACTGATCTGATAGCCAAAAACATTCAGTACTTC. The whole variable domain, filled in from reference TRBV28 and TRBJ2-4, reads DVKVTQSSRYLVKRTGEKVFLECVQDMDHENMFWYRQDPGLGLRLIYFSYDVKMKEKGDIPEGYSVSREKKERFSLILESASTNQTSMYLCASSVTTDLIAKNIQYFGAGTRLSVL.

The chain has TRBV9 and TRBJ2-1; 9 bases are shared with TRBD1. The CDR3 is made up of 16 amino acids. Trimming cost V 0 bases and J 10 bases; bases outside gene matches: 11. Germline V lookup: CDR1 SGDLS, CDR2 YYNGEE. The CDR3 protein is CASSVGVGRDRVEQFF. Written as DNA, the CDR3 is TGTGCCAGCAGCGTAGGGGTGGGGCGGGACAGGGTAGAGCAGTTCTTC.

The rearrangement uses TRBV5-1 and TRBJ2-1, with 7 positions matching TRBD2. J was trimmed by 8 bases and V by 0 bases; bases with no gene match: 5. Looked up from germline, CDR1 is SGHRS and CDR2 is YFSETQ. The CDR3 is made up of 14 amino acids. The CDR3, as DNA: TGCGCCAGCAGCTTGGGGGTGAGCGGGGATGAGCAGTTCTTC. Translated, it gives CASSLGVSGDEQFF. Together with reference TRBV5-1 and TRBJ2-1, the CDR3 gives the full variable domain: KAGVTQTPRYLIKTRGQQVTLSCSPISGHRSVSWYQQTPGQGLQFLFEYFSETQRNKGNFPGRFSGRQFSNSRSEMNVSTLELGDSALYLCASSLGVSGDEQFFGPGTRLTVL.

J is TRBJ2-7 and V is TRBV15; 10 bases agree with TRBD1. The CDR3 has 13 amino acids. Per germline, CDR1 LNHNV and CDR2 YYDKDF (reference sequence). J was trimmed by 6 bases and V by 1 base; bases with no gene match: 0. The CDR3 reads CATSRGTGGEQYF. In DNA, the CDR3 is TGTGCCACCAGCAGAGGGACAGGGGGCGAGCAGTACTTC.

V gene TRBV15 combines with J gene TRBJ1-1; D gene uncertain. The length of the CDR3 is 13 residues. Trimming took off 4 bases at V and 7 bases at J, with 13 bases between the two ends. Germline V gene sequence: CDR1 LNHNV, CDR2 YYDKDF (reference sequence). The CDR3 region has the DNA TGTGCCACCAGCACCCTGGGAGGCGGTGAAGCTTTCTTT. It is translated as CATSTLGGGEAFF.

Worth noting for this clone: The sample has other DNA sequences that encode this CDR3 too. CDR3 protein: CASSTSGRSYEQYF. CDR3 sequence (DNA): TGTGCCAGCAGCACTAGCGGGAGATCCTACGAGCAGTACTTC. V and J are TRBV7-2 and TRBJ2-7, with 11 bases fitting TRBD2. The CDR3 spans 14 residues. After removal of 5 bases from V and 1 base from J, the junction contained 1 base not matched to a gene. Germline lookup yields CDR1 SGHTA and CDR2 FQGNSA.

The chain uses TRBV19 and TRBJ1-5, with D tentatively TRBD1 (6 bases). The germline V and J ends were trimmed by 7 bases and 3 bases, with 13 bases remaining between them. Germline V gene data show CDR1 as LNHDA and CDR2 as SQIVND (reference sequence). This CDR3 region has 14 residues. The CDR3 region is CASNNRDFNQPQHF. The CDR3 DNA sequence: TGTGCCAGTAATAACAGGGATTTCAATCAGCCCCAGCATTTT.

The chain recombines TRBV4-3 with TRBJ1-4; TRBD1 matches at 9 bases. Per germline, CDR1 LGHNA and CDR2 YSLEER. Trimming cost V 5 bases and J 5 bases; bases outside gene matches: 3. The CDR3 runs to 14 residues. CDR3 residues: CASSLGTGNEKLFF. CDR3 nucleotide sequence: TGCGCCAGCAGCTTAGGGACAGGGAATGAAAAACTGTTTTTT.

This rearrangement joins TRBV5-4 to TRBJ2-7, with D perhaps TRBD2 (6 bases). The CDR3 sequence is 12 residues long. Germline V gene lookup returns CDR1 SGHNT and CDR2 YYREEE (reference sequence). In DNA, the CDR3 is TGTGCAACCAGCGGGCCCTCCTACGAGCAGTACTTC. Amino acid sequence: CATSGPSYEQYF.

This chain joins TRBV28 and TRBJ2-1, with TRBD2 identical over 8 bases. Germline V gene lookup returns CDR1 MDHEN and CDR2 SYDVKM. The CDR3 covers 14 residues. After removal of 7 bases from V and 10 bases from J, the junction contained 12 bases not matched to a gene. This chain's CDR3 is CASKGIGRAWEQFF. CDR3 coding DNA: TGTGCCAGCAAAGGGATCGGGAGGGCCTGGGAGCAGTTCTTC.

This sequence joins TRBV5-6 and TRBJ2-7, with unresolved D. Trimming took off 4 bases at V and 7 bases at J, with 12 bases between the two ends. The CDR3 is 12 residues long. Germline loops: CDR1 SGHDT, CDR2 YYEEEE. The DNA for the CDR3 is TGTGCCAGCAGCAAGCCTTCTGCAGAGCAGTACTTC. Its protein is CASSKPSAEQYF.

This chain joins TRBV9 and TRBJ2-7; 11 bases agree with TRBD2. Germline V gives CDR1 SGDLS, CDR2 YYNGEE. Unmatched junction bases numbered 3, after V lost 4 bases and J lost 0 bases. The CDR3 sequence is 15 residues long. This chain's CDR3 is CASSPTSGGSYEQYF. In DNA form, the CDR3 reads TGTGCCAGCAGCCCTACTAGCGGGGGCTCCTACGAGCAGTACTTC.

The chain joins TRBV6-5 to TRBJ2-7; 7 bases align to TRBD2. The V gene's germline CDR1 is MNHEY and CDR2 SVGAGI. Unmatched junction bases numbered 2, after V lost 10 bases and J lost 2 bases. The CDR3 totals 11 residues. This CDR3 reads CATAGAYEQYF. CDR3 nucleotides: TGTGCCACTGCGGGAGCCTACGAGCAGTACTTC.

This clone was picked up a small number of times. The V and J genes are TRBV7-9 and TRBJ2-5, with D possibly being TRBD2 (5 bases). Trimming took 1 base from V and 4 from J, leaving 10 bases between them. Per the germline V gene, CDR1 is SEHNR and CDR2 is FQNEAQ (reference sequence). The CDR3 sequence is 14 residues long. CDR3 sequence reads: CASSLVLEGETQYF. CDR3 bases: TGTGCCAGCAGCTTAGTACTAGAAGGAGAGACCCAGTACTTC. Drawing the rest from reference TRBV7-9 and TRBJ2-5, the complete variable domain is DTGVSQNPRHKITKRGQNVTFRCDPISEHNRLYWYRQTLGQGPEFLTYFQNEAQLEKSRLLSDRFSAERPKGSFSTLEIQRTEQGDSAMYLCASSLVLEGETQYFGPGTRLLVL.

V usage is TRBV5-5 and J usage is TRBJ2-7, with TRBD1 matching over 7 bases. Trimming removed 4 bases from V and 6 bases from J; junction bases left unmatched: 13. There are 15 residues in the CDR3. Germline V gene data show CDR1 as SGHKS and CDR2 as YYEKEE (reference sequence). The CDR3 coding sequence is TGTGCCAGCAGCCCACTGACAGGGCGGGCGGGCGAGCAGTACTTC. It encodes CASSPLTGRAGEQYF.

This chain uses TRBV15 with TRBJ2-5; 7 bases line up with TRBD1. Germline V gene sequence: CDR1 LNHNV, CDR2 YYDKDF (reference sequence). Unmatched junction bases numbered 4, after V lost 3 bases and J lost 3 bases. The CDR3 spans 14 residues. CDR3 region: CATSRTGSEETQYF. CDR3 DNA: TGTGCCACCAGCAGGACAGGGTCGGAAGAGACCCAGTACTTC. Full variable domain (rest looked up from reference TRBV15 and TRBJ2-5): DAMVIQNPRYQVTQFGKPVTLSCSQTLNHNVMYWYQQKSSQAPKLLFHYYDKDFNNEADTPDNFQSRRPNTSFCFLDIRSPGLGDTAMYLCATSRTGSEETQYFGPGTRLLVL.